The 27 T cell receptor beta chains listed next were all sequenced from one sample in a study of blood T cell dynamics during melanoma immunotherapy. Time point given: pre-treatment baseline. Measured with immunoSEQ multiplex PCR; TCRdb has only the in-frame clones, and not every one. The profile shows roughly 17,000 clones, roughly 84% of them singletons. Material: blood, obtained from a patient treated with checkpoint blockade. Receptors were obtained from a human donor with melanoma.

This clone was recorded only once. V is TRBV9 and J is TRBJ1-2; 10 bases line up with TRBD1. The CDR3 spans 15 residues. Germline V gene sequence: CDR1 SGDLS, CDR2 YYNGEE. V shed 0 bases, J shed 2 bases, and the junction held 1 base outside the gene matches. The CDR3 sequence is CASSVEGQGNYGYTF. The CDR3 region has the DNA TGTGCCAGCAGCGTAGAGGGACAGGGGAACTATGGCTACACCTTC.

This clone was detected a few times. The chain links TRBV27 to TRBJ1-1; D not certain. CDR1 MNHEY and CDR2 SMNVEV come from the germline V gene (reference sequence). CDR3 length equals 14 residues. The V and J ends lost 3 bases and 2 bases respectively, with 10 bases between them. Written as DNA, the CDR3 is TGTGCCAGCAGTTTTTCGGCGGGAAACACTGAAGCTTTCTTT. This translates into CASSFSAGNTEAFF.

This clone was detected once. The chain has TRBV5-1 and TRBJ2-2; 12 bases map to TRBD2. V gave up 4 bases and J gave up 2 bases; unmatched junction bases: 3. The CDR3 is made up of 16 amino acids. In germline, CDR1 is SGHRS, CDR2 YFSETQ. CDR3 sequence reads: CASSVLAGGNTGELFF. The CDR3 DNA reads TGCGCCAGCAGCGTACTAGCGGGAGGAAACACCGGGGAGCTGTTTTTT.

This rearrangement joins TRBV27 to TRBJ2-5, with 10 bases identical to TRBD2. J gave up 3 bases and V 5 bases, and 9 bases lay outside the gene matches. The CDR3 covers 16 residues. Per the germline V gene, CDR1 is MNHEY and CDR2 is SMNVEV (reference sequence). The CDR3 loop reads CASSLMASGGKETQYF. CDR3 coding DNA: TGTGCCAGCAGTCTGATGGCTAGCGGGGGAAAAGAGACCCAGTACTTC.

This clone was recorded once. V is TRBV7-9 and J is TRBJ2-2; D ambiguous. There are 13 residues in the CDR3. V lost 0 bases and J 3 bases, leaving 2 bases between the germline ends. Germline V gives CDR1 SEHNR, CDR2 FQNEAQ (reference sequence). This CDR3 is CASSLAHTGELFF. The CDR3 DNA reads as TGTGCCAGCAGCTTAGCGCACACCGGGGAGCTGTTTTTT.

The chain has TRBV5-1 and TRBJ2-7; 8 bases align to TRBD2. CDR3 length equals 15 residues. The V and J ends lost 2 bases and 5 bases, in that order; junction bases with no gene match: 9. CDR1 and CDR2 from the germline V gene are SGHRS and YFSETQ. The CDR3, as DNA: TGCGCCAGCAGCTTCGGGGTAGCGGGACTCAACGAGCAGTACTTC. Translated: CASSFGVAGLNEQYF.

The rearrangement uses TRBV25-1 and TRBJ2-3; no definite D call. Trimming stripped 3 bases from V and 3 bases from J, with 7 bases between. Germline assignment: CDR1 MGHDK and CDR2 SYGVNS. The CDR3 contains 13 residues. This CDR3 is CASSDLRTDTQYF. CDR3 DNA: TGTGCCAGCAGTGACTTGCGGACAGATACGCAGTATTTT.

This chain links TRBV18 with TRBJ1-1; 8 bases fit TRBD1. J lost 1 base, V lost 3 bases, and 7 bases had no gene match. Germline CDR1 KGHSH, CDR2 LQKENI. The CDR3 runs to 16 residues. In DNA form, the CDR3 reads TGTGCCAGCTCACCGCTGGACAGGGTGAGGAACACTGAAGCTTTCTTT. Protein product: CASSPLDRVRNTEAFF. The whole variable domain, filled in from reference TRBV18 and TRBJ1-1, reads NAGVMQNPRHLVRRRGQEARLRCSPMKGHSHVYWYRQLPEEGLKFMVYLQKENIIDESGMPKERFSAEFPKEGPSILRIQQVVRGDSAAYFCASSPLDRVRNTEAFFGQGTRLTVV.

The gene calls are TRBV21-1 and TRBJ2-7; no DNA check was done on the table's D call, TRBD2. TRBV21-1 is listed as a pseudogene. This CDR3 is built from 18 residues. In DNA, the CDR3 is TGTGCCAGCAGCAAACCGGGGGCAGTCGAGCGGGAGTTCTACGAGCAGTACTTC. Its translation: CASSKPGAVEREFYEQYF.

CDR3 DNA sequence: TGTGCCAGCGGAGCATCGGGTTTTCGGGGCTACACCTTC. Translation: CASGASGFRGYTF. V is TRBV2 and J is TRBJ1-2; no firm D call. V was shortened by 8 bases and J by 8 bases, with 18 bases between the two germline ends. Germline values: CDR1 SNHLY, CDR2 FYNNEI. The CDR3 runs to 13 residues.

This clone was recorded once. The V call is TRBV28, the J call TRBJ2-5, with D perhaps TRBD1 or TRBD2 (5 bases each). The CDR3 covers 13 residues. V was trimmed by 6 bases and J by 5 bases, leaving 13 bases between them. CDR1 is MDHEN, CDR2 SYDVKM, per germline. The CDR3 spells CASRNGGLETQYF. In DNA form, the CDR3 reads TGTGCCAGCAGGAATGGGGGTTTGGAGACCCAGTACTTC.

The CDR3 sequence: CASSLDRDNEQFF. The CDR3 nucleotides are TGTGCCAGCAGCTTAGATCGCGACAATGAGCAGTTCTTC. This chain links TRBV11-2 with TRBJ2-1; no definite D call. Per germline, CDR1 SGHAT and CDR2 FQNNGV. V lost 0 bases and J lost 5, with 5 bases in between. The CDR3 length is 13 residues.

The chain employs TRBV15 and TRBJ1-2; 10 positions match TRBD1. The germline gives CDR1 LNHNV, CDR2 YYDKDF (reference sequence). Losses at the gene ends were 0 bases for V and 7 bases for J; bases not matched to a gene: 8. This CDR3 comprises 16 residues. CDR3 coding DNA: TGTGCCACCAGCAGAGACCCGGGACAGGGGATGGGTGGCTACACCTTC. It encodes CATSRDPGQGMGGYTF.

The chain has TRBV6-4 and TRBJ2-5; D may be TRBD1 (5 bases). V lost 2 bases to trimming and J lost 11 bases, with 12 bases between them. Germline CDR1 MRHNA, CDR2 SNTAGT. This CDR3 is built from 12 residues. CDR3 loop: CASSDGASRQYF. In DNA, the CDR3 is TGTGCCAGCAGTGACGGGGCTAGTCGGCAGTACTTC.

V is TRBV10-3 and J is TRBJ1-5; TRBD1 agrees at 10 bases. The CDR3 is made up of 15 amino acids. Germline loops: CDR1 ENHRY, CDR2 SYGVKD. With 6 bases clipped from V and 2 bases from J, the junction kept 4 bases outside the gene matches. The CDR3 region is CAIRNGTGGNQPQHF. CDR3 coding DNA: TGTGCCATCAGGAATGGGACAGGGGGCAATCAGCCCCAGCATTTT.

CDR3 DNA: TGTGCCATCAGTGAAGGGGACAATGGGTACTATGGCTACACCTTC. It yields the protein CAISEGDNGYYGYTF. The rearrangement uses TRBV10-3 and TRBJ1-2; D is possibly TRBD1 (6 bases). The V gene's germline CDR1 is ENHRY and CDR2 SYGVKD. Trimming stripped 3 bases from V and 3 bases from J, with 14 bases between. The CDR3 is 15 amino acids.

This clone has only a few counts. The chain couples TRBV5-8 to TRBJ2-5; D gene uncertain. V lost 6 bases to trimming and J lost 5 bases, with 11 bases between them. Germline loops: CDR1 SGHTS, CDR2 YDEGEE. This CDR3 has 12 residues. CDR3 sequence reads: CASNRPRETQYF. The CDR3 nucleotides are TGTGCCAGCAACCGCCCGCGGGAGACCCAGTACTTC.

Written as DNA, the CDR3 is TGCGCCAGCAGCTTGGCCTCTACTAGCACAGATACGCAGTATTTT. Amino acid sequence: CASSLASTSTDTQYF. The gene calls are TRBV5-1 and TRBJ2-3; the D is unclear. The CDR3 covers 15 residues. Germline loops: CDR1 SGHRS, CDR2 YFSETQ. V was cut by 0 bases and J by 0 bases, with 8 bases left in between.

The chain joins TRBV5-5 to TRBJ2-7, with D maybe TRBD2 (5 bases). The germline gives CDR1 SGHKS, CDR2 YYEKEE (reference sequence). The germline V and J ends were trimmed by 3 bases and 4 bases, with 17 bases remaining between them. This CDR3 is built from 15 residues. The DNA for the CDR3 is TGTGCCAGCAGCTCCTTGGCACGGGAAGGATACGAGCAGTACTTC. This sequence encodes CASSSLAREGYEQYF.

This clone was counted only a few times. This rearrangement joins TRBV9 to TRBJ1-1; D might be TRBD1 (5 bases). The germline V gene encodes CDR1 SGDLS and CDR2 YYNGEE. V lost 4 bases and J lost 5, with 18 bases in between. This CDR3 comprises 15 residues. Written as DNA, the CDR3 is TGTGCCAGCAGCCCTCAGGCAGGGATAGCGACTGAAGCTTTCTTT. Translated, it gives CASSPQAGIATEAFF.

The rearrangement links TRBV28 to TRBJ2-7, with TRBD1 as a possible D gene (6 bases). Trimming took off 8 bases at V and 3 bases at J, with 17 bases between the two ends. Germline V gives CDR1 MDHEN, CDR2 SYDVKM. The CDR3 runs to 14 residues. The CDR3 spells CASQDSPVVYEQYF. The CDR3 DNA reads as TGTGCCAGCCAGGACAGCCCCGTGGTCTACGAGCAGTACTTC.

CDR3 loop: CASISPCGKGSSGANVLTF. The CDR3 DNA follows: TGCGCCAGCATCTCCCCGTGTGGGAAAGGAAGCTCTGGGGCCAACGTCCTGACTTTC. J is TRBJ2-6 and V is TRBV23-1, with no clear D. TRBV23-1 is annotated as an ORF whose role is uncertain. The CDR3 runs 19 residues. V lost 7 bases and J 0 bases, leaving 22 bases between the germline ends.

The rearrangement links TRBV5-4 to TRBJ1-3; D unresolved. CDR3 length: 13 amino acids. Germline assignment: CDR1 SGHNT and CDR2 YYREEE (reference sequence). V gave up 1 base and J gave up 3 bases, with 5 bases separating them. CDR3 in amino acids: CASSLSGGNTIYF. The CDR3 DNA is TGTGCCAGCAGCTTGTCGGGTGGAAACACCATATATTTT.

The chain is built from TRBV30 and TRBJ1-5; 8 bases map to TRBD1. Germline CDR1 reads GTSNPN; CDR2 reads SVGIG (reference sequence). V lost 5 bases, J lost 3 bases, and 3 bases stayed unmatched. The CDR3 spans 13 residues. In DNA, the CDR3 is TGTGCCTGGGGACAGGGTTACAATCAGCCCCAGCATTTT. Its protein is CAWGQGYNQPQHF.

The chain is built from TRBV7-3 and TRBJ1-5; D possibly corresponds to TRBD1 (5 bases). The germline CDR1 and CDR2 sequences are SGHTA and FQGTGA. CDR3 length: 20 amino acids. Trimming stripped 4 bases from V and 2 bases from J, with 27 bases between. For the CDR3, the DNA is TGTGCCAGCAGCTACGGGGAATTGGAGGGGAGATCCGAACGCAATCAGCCCCAGCATTTT. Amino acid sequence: CASSYGELEGRSERNQPQHF.

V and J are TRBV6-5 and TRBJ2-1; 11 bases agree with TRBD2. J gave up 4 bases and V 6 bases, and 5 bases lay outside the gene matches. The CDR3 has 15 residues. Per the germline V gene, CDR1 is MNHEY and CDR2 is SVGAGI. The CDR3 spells CASRPGLADYNEQFF. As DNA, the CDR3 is TGTGCCAGCAGACCGGGACTAGCGGATTACAATGAGCAGTTCTTC.

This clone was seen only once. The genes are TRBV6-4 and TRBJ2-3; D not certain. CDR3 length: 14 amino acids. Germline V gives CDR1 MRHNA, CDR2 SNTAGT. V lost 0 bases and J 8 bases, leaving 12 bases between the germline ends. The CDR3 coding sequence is TGTGCCAGCAGTGACTCGCTCCCTTCCCGTACGCAGTATTTT. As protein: CASSDSLPSRTQYF.